This TCR beta chain was recorded in a study of T-cell reconstitution after alpha-beta-depleted transplantation in children. Preparing the TCRbeta library involved the use of unique molecular identifiers. TCRdb re-called the PCR reads through MiXCR, storing one row per CDR3 protein. The sample contains around 500,000 distinct CDR3 sequences, about an eighth of which appear only once. CDR1 is MNHEY, CDR2 SVGEGT, per germline. V was pared by 8 bases and J by 3 bases, with 14 bases between. The CDR3 has 14 residues. The V call is TRBV6-2 or TRBV6-3, the J call TRBJ1-5, with D unclear. This receptor was taken from a human donor who donated a stem cell graft to a child with combined immunodeficiency. The input for sequencing was PBMCs from the stem cell graft donor, taken from the stem cell graft. The CDR3 nucleotides read TGTGCCAGCCCAAGGGCAGTTTACAATCAGCCCCAGCATTTT. Translating it yields CASPRAVYNQPQHF.